The rows below give T cell receptor beta chains drawn from one sample of a study of siplizumab effects on memory and regulatory T cells. TCRdb's copy holds only in-frame clones and misses some; the assay was immunoSEQ multiplex PCR. The table has approximately 56,000 clones, around 98% seen once; the top ten hold approximately 1.1%. The sequenced sample consisted of naive CD8+ T cells sorted from blood. Every receptor here comes from a human donor in good health. CDR3s leave out the opening cysteine and the closing phenylalanine or tryptophan. Each record gives: V gene, D gene, CDR3 protein. A D gene is named only where the DNA matches it firmly.

TRBV28,TRBD2,ASSFGGSSYEQY
TRBV6-5,NA,ASSYQETQY
TRBV5-1,TRBD1,ASSNEGQGPYEQY
TRBV7-8,TRBD2,ASSLVLAGEETQY
TRBV7-6,TRBD2,ASSLAAGEANGEQY
TRBV13,NA,ASSFQGTSTDTQY
TRBV21-1,NA,ASSKAKGLAGGKNTGELF
TRBV27,NA,ASSSAGVRNEQY
TRBV2,NA,ASKRSGGLNEQF
TRBV9,NA,ASSVGSGEEKLF
TRBV13,TRBD2,ASSLSGEGTDTQY
TRBV30,TRBD2,AWSDLAGESGANVLT
TRBV7-3,NA,ASSFPGGELF
TRBV19,TRBD2,ASSIVGLAGGLDSYNEQF
TRBV9,NA,ASSEGRNTGELF
TRBV9,NA,ASRIRDSNTGELF
TRBV27,TRBD1,ASRGQGYEQY
TRBV10-3,NA,AISESSTGPLNNEQF
TRBV6-5,NA,ASSYGSGSQY
TRBV19,NA,ASMGTPAYEQY
TRBV11-3,NA,ASSGREPLSGANVLT
TRBV9,NA,ASRTQNTGELF
TRBV5-1,NA,ASSPGVTGELF
TRBV25-1,NA,ASSERIYEQY
TRBV11-3,NA,ASSLLGSRKTQY
TRBV2,NA,ANTDGMHEQF
TRBV28,NA,ASSFGRSYEQY
TRBV9,TRBD1,ASSYIPGQGSNYGYT
TRBV27,NA,ASSSLIVTDTQY